Listed below are T cell receptor beta chains from one sample, sequenced in a study of CD8 T cells in ankylosing spondylitis. MiXCR was run by TCRdb on the 5' RACE reads, yielding one entry per CDR3 protein. The sample lists about 240,000 distinct CDR3 sequences; roughly 8.2% were seen once. The sequenced material came from blood, either unsorted or a sorted T cell fraction (not recorded which). These receptors were collected from a female donor with ankylosing spondylitis or in good health (not recorded which). The conserved cysteine and the conserved F or W are not part of the CDR3 here.

J,V,CDR3
TRBJ1-2,TRBV30,AWSGRRTGHSGYT
TRBJ2-1,TRBV10-3,AISEWDRGINEQF
TRBJ1-5,TRBV5-1,ASSLGGEQPQH
TRBJ2-1,TRBV28,ASSQMRTGNYNEQF
TRBJ2-1,TRBV27,ASISGRGGEQF
TRBJ1-1,TRBV12-3/TRBV12-4,ASSLLGFPEAF
TRBJ1-3,TRBV7-8,ASSLVRNTIY
TRBJ2-6,TRBV29-1,SIQGSGANVLT
TRBJ2-1,TRBV20-1,SASGSGLPYNEQF
TRBJ2-7,TRBV5-1,ASSLEGTYYEQY
TRBJ1-3,TRBV7-2,ASSQGGVSGNTIY
TRBJ1-3,TRBV7-3,ASSLEGFSGNTIY
TRBJ1-5,TRBV5-1,ASSLTRLNQPQH
TRBJ2-2,TRBV6-2/TRBV6-3,ASRLDGANTGELF
TRBJ1-4,TRBV20-1,SAQTGDAMGKLF
TRBJ1-2,TRBV19,ASSIGPGGVYGYT
TRBJ2-7,TRBV9,ASSVGGYSYEQY
TRBJ2-1,TRBV28,ASRQGLNRNEQF
TRBJ2-7,TRBV4-3,ASSLLYRGGAYEQY
TRBJ2-1,TRBV20-1,SANHRASSYNEQF
TRBJ1-2,TRBV5-5,ASSFPVGGRDGYT
TRBJ2-7,TRBV20-1,SAGTSGTYEQY